These 10 T cell receptor beta chains were all obtained from the same sample, sequenced in a study of CD8 T cells in ankylosing spondylitis. TCRdb fed the 5' RACE reads into MiXCR, producing one record per CDR3 protein. This table holds 30,000 to 40,000 distinct CDR3 sequences, about a tenth found once. The sequenced sample consisted of blood, either unsorted or a sorted T cell fraction (not recorded which). These receptors were taken from a male donor with ankylosing spondylitis or in good health (not recorded which).

This clonotype was seen many times. The chain has TRBV20-1 and TRBJ2-3; D remains unclear. The V gene lost 3 bases and the J gene lost 2 bases, with 9 bases spanning the gap. This CDR3 region has 13 residues. Germline V gene lookup returns CDR1 DFQATT and CDR2 SNEGSKA (reference sequence). CDR3 residues: CSASRLATDTQYF. CDR3 DNA sequence: TGCAGTGCTAGTAGGCTCGCCACAGATACGCAGTATTTT.

This clonotype was seen at least ten times. The gene calls are TRBV7-2 and TRBJ2-1, with D perhaps being TRBD1 or TRBD2 (5 bases each). The CDR3 contains 15 residues. The germline CDR1 and CDR2 sequences are SGHTA and FQGNSA. Trimming removed 6 bases at V and 2 bases at J, with 14 bases between. This CDR3 reads CASRIQGEPYNEQFF. The CDR3 bases are TGTGCCAGCAGGATCCAGGGAGAACCCTACAATGAGCAGTTCTTC.

The chain is built from TRBV5-4 and TRBJ2-7; 9 bases agree with TRBD1. This CDR3 is 13 amino acids long. CDR1 is SGHNT and CDR2 is YYREEE in the germline V gene (reference sequence). Losses at the gene ends were 4 bases for V and 6 bases for J; bases not matched to a gene: 5. Here the CDR3 reads CASSRQGVGEQYF. CDR3 coding DNA: TGTGCCAGCAGCCGACAGGGGGTGGGCGAGCAGTACTTC.

The chain employs TRBV20-1 and TRBJ2-3; TRBD2 agrees at 8 bases. V trimming: 4 bases; J trimming: 0 bases; junction bases outside the gene matches: 6. The CDR3 covers 15 residues. Germline-derived CDR1 and CDR2 are DFQATT and SNEGSKA (reference sequence). This CDR3 reads CSATSSGFSTDTQYF. CDR3 sequence (DNA): TGCAGTGCTACCTCTAGCGGGTTTAGCACAGATACGCAGTATTTT.

In its sample, this clonotype is medium-sized. The chain joins TRBV7-3 to TRBJ2-1; the D is unclear. The CDR3 totals 15 residues. Trimming left V 2 bases short and J 3 bases short, with 11 bases between. Looked up from germline, CDR1 is SGHTA and CDR2 is FQGTGA. The CDR3 spells CASSLSPSGYNEQFF. DNA of the CDR3: TGTGCCAGCAGCTTATCGCCTTCGGGCTACAATGAGCAGTTCTTC.

In this sample, this clonotype turned up many times. This chain links TRBV5-1 with TRBJ2-3; the D is unclear. V lost 3 bases and J lost 0, with 11 bases in between. This CDR3 spans 15 amino acids. Germline V gene data show CDR1 as SGHRS and CDR2 as YFSETQ. CDR3 in amino acids: CASSSTEYSTDTQYF. In nucleotides, the CDR3 is TGCGCCAGCAGCTCTACAGAGTATAGCACAGATACGCAGTATTTT.

This clonotype was counted at least ten times. The chain uses TRBV6-2 or TRBV6-3 and TRBJ2-3; 8 nucleotides align to TRBD2. CDR1 is MNHEY, CDR2 SVGEGT, per germline. The J segment lost 4 bases and the V segment lost 0 bases, leaving 3 bases of the junction unmatched. There are 15 residues in the CDR3. This chain's CDR3 is CASSYSEREPDTQYF. CDR3 bases: TGTGCCAGCAGTTACTCGGAGCGGGAGCCAGATACGCAGTATTTT.

Many counts were recorded for this clonotype. One end of the junction fails to match germline, which may point to a read error. The genes are TRBV7-6 and TRBJ2-7, with D possibly being TRBD2 (6 bases). Germline V gene lookup returns CDR1 SGHVS and CDR2 FNYEAQ. CDR3 length equals 12 residues. The CDR3 bases are TGTGCCAGCAGCTCCGGGACTCCATACCTTACATTC. Amino acid sequence: CASSSGTPYLTF.

This clonotype was observed at least ten times. The V and J genes are TRBV4-1 and TRBJ2-1, with D uncertain. Trimming took 0 bases from V and 0 from J, leaving 12 bases between them. The CDR3 sequence is 17 residues long. Germline CDR1 reads MGHRA; CDR2 reads YSYEKL. The CDR3 sequence: CASSQDEAMSSYNEQFF. The CDR3 nucleotides are TGCGCCAGCAGCCAAGATGAAGCGATGAGCTCCTACAATGAGCAGTTCTTC.

This clonotype showed up many times. CDR3 amino acids: CSATFDRQETQYF. For the CDR3, the DNA is TGCAGTGCTACCTTTGACAGGCAAGAGACCCAGTACTTC. The V gene is TRBV20-1, the J gene TRBJ2-5; D is perhaps TRBD1 (6 bases). Trimming pared 4 bases from V and 2 bases from J, leaving 11 bases between. Germline V gives CDR1 DFQATT, CDR2 SNEGSKA (reference sequence). The CDR3 is 13 residues long.